Sequencing of this TCR beta chain was carried out in a study of blood T cell repertoires in COVID-19. Study as a whole: Acute-phase and convalescent COVID-19 samples originated in the United States, Italy and Spain. In each case, the material was cDNA or gDNA derived from T cells, B-cell-depleted T cells, or PBMCs.

The V end was cut by 7 bases, the J end by 2 bases, with 12 bases between. Germline V gene data show CDR1 as MNHEY and CDR2 as SVGAGI. This CDR3 region has 13 residues. Sequencing was performed with immunoSEQ multiplex PCR; in TCRdb, only in-frame clones are kept and a portion is missing. In the table there are fewer than 500,000 clones, roughly 80% of which are singletons. This sequence originates from a human donor with acute or convalescent COVID-19. The donor label of this sample is uncertain. The V and J genes are TRBV6-5 and TRBJ2-7; no firm D call. The sample consisted of peripheral blood. The chain's CDR3 is CASNPTDPYEQYF. CDR3 DNA: TGTGCCAGCAATCCTACAGATCCCTACGAGCAGTACTTC.